This TCR beta chain was captured by sequencing in a study of Tregs in tolerant kidney transplant recipients (dated by TCRdb to the late 2010s). At the level of the whole study: TCRbeta sequencing was used in the study to identify donor-specific regulatory T cells before combined kidney and bone marrow transplantation, and the identified cells were then tracked after transplant. Study-level results and caveats: Because only a small number of patients were included, the study had limitations, and the results will need to be validated in larger populations as well as under other immunosuppression protocols. In tolerant patients, the expansion of donor-specific Tregs was greater than global Treg expansion, suggesting that the expansion was antigen-driven rather than nonspecific. PCR primers changed over time for some patients, so nucleotide-level comparison across those patients' samples was not possible. Expanding Tregs with activated donor B cells appeared to identify the most biologically relevant and donor-specific TCRbeta repertoire. Biological reproducibility was not examined directly, but technical replication error appeared to be minimal.

Genomic DNA was extracted from sorted cells with the QIAGEN DNeasy Blood and Tissue Kit for TCRbeta CDR3 sequencing. Through immunoSEQ, high-throughput TCRbeta CDR3 sequencing was done commercially, including PCR amplification with internal controls and bias correction. Processing in the source paper ran as follows. Unique productive TCRbeta sequences were defined by CDR3 nucleotide sequence when primers matched and otherwise by CDR3 amino acid sequence together with Vbeta and Jbeta genes. As a correction for sorting error, sequences shared between sorted populations at a frequency ratio of 2:1 or less were discarded, and the remaining shared sequences were assigned to the higher population. A sequence counted as donor-reactive if, in CFSE-low cells, the sequence had a frequency of at least 0.01% and was expanded at least 5-fold compared with unstimulated cells. Jensen-Shannon divergence calculated on the top 100 TCRbeta sequences ranked by frequency was used to measure repertoire divergence. For samples with multiple sequencing runs, sorting error was corrected in each run separately before the runs were combined. What TCRdb holds here is the immuneACCESS table cut down to in-frame rearrangements. Part of the clones is not present; checked against another copy, under half of the missing clones reflect an unresolved V gene, and the others are unexplained. Clonal size and the V and J genes are those of that table, whereas D and trimming came from the DNA. The sample's own table lists 11,000 to 15,000 clones. The top ten hold about 25% of the sample.

The CDR3 numbers 15 residues from cysteine through phenylalanine. The CDR3 was read in part: 36 bases, with the frame set at base 1. Trimming costs V 6 bases and J 5 bases, and their ends lie 20 bases apart. The sample's time point label, in plain terms: 6 months after combined kidney and bone marrow transplant. The transplants used related donors along with nonmyeloablative bone marrow transplantation, and in the human trials mixed chimerism was transient. Thawed PBMCs were FACS-sorted into unstimulated Tregs (CD4+CD25+CD127-), CD4+ non-Tregs (CD4+CD25-), CD4 cells and CD8 cells. The patients were several recipients of combined kidney and bone marrow transplants from the ITN036ST trial, and samples were available only for these trial subjects. Healthy control blood was processed to PBMCs by Ficoll density gradient and cryopreserved, and patient PBMCs were collected before and after transplant. To note about this clone: The specificity of this receptor is unknown. The read finishes 3 residues shy of the CDR3 end, and the germline J gene is used to complete it.

The sequence links TRBV12-3 or TRBV12-4 to TRBJ2-7, with TRBD1 as a weak D call on 5 bases. This receptor was obtained from a human patient who received a combined kidney and bone marrow transplant. After a transplant, some of the T cells may come from the graft donor. Sequencing was performed on CD8+ T cells from blood (PBMCs), taken 6 months after the transplant. The CDR3 in this case is CASSPSGHSLNEQYF. The sequenced part of the CDR3 DNA is TGTGCCAGCAGCCCATCAGGGCACTCACTCAACGAG.